The TCR beta chain under discussion was sequenced for a study of blood T cell repertoires in COVID-19. At the level of the study: COVID-19 samples from acute and convalescent phases originated in the United States, Italy and Spain. Sources were T cells, B-cell-depleted T cells, or PBMCs; the material itself was cDNA or gDNA.

Germline loops: CDR1 SGHTA, CDR2 FQGNSA. This CDR3 has 16 residues. The trim removed 5 bases at V and 12 bases at J, leaving 18 bases unmatched. Original processing methods: Amplification from reference gene primers served as the basis for estimated nucleated cell counts. TCRdb's table, derived via immunoSEQ multiplex PCR, lists solely in-frame clones and lacks some. V and J calls plus clone size are reproduced from that table; the DNA served to infer D and trimming. The data show 150,000 to 200,000 clones, with almost 85% seen just once and around 7.6% held by the top ten. This sequence originates from a man aged 35-49 years who had recovered from COVID-19. The gene calls are TRBV7-2 and TRBJ2-1, with 8 bases aligning to TRBD2. Sequenced input: peripheral blood. The CDR3 here is CASSPETSETEAGQFF. CDR3 nucleotide sequence: TGTGCCAGCAGCCCGGAGACTAGCGAAACGGAGGCTGGGCAGTTCTTC.